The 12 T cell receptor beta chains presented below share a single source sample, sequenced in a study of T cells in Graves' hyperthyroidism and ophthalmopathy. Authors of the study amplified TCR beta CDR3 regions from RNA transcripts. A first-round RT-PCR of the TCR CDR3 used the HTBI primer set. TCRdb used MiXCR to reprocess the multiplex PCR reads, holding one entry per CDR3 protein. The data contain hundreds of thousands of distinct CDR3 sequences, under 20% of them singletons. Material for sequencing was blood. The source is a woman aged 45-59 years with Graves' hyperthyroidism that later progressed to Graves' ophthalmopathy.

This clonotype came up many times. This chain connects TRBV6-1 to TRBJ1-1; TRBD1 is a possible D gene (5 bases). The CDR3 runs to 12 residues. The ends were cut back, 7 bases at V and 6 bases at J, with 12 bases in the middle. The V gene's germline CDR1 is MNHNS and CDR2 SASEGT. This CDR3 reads CASIPGGSEAFF. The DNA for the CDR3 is TGTGCCAGCATCCCCGGGGGGTCTGAAGCTTTCTTT.

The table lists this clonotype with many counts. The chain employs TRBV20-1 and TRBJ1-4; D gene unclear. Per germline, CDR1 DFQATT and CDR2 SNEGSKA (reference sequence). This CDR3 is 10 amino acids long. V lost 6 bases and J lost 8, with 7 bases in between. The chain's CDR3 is CSAPGEKLFF. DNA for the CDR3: TGCAGTGCCCCTGGAGAAAAACTGTTTTTT.

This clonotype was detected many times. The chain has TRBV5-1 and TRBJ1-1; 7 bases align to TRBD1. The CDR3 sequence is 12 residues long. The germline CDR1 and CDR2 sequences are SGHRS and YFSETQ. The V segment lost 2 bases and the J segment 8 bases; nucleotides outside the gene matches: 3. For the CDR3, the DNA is TGCGCCAGCAGCTTACCGGGACAGGAAGCTTTCTTT. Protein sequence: CASSLPGQEAFF.

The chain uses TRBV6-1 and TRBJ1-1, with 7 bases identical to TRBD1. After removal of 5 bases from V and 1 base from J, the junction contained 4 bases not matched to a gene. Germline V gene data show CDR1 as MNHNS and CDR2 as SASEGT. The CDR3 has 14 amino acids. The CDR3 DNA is TGTGCCAGCAGTACAGAGGGGGCGAACACTGAAGCTTTCTTT. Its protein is CASSTEGANTEAFF.

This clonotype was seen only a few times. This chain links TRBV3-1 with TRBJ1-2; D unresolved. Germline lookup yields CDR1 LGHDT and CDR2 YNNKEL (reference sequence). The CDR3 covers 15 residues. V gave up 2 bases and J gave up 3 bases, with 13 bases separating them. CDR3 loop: CASSQNQGSYYGYTF. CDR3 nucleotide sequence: TGTGCCAGCAGCCAAAATCAAGGCAGCTACTATGGCTACACCTTC.

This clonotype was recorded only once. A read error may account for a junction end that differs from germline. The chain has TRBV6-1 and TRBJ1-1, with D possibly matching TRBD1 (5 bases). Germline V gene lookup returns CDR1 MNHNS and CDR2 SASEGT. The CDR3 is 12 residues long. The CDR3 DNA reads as TGTGCCGGCAGGGTGGGGAACACTGAAGCTTTCTTT. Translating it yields CAGRVGNTEAFF.

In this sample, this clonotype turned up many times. The DNA for the CDR3 is TGTGCCAGCAGACCGACCGGGACATTGTACCAAGAGACCCAGTACTTC. This gives the protein CASRPTGTLYQETQYF. This rearrangement joins TRBV11-2 to TRBJ2-5, with a tentative D call TRBD1 (6 bases). V was clipped by 6 bases and J by 0 bases, with 17 bases between them. Germline CDR1 SGHAT, CDR2 FQNNGV. The CDR3 totals 16 residues.

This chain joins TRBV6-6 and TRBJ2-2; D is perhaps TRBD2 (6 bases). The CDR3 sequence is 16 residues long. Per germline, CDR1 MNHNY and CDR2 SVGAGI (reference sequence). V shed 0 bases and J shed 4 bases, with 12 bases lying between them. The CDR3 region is CASSYSFQGGTGELFF. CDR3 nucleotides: TGTGCCAGCAGTTACTCTTTTCAGGGAGGCACCGGGGAGCTGTTTTTT.

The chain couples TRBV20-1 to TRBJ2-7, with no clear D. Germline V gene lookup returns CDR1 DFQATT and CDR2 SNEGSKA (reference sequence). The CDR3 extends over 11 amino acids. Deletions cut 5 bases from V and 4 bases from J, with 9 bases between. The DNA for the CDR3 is TGCAGTGCTGGCTACCTTTACGAGCAGTACTTC. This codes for CSAGYLYEQYF.

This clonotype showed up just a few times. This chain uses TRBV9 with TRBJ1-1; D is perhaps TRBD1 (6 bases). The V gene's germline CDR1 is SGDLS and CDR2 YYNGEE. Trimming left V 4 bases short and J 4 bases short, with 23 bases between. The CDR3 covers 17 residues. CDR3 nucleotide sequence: TGTGCCAGCAGCCCGAACCTAAACCGACAGGTAGGCACTGAAGCTTTCTTT. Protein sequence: CASSPNLNRQVGTEAFF.

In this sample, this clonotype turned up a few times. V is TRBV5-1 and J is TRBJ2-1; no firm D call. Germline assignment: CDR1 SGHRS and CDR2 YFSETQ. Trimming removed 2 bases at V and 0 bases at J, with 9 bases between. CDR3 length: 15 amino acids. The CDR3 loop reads CASSLSYSSYNEQFF. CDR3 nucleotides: TGCGCCAGCAGCTTAAGTTACAGCTCCTACAATGAGCAGTTCTTC.

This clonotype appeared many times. The DNA for the CDR3 is TGTGCCAGCAGGGGGACGGGATGGGGGAAAGAGACCCAGTACTTC. Amino acid sequence: CASRGTGWGKETQYF. The V gene is TRBV12-3 or TRBV12-4, the J gene TRBJ2-5; tentatively, D is TRBD1 or TRBD2 (5 bases each). V was shortened by 6 bases and J by 3 bases, with 17 bases between the two germline ends. The CDR3 has 15 residues.